What follows are 22 T cell receptor beta chains derived from one specimen sequenced in a study of blood T cells in healthy people across ages (dated by TCRdb to 2015 to 2017). Library preparation employed 5' RACE. Sequencing was performed on an Illumina HiSeq 2500. A second PCR of about 7 to 12 cycles was performed with a sample-barcoded 5' primer and a J-beta primer mix. The public sequencing data were trimmed at Q25 with fastp and processed into clonotypes with MiXCR by TCRdb, which kept only in-frame beta chains. Each CDR3 protein gets just one entry, which takes the most common genes and DNA from the rows behind it. The sample yields around 1,500,000 distinct CDR3 sequences; roughly 40% were counted once. Roughly 7.7% of the sample comes from the top ten. Sequenced material: blood. These receptors came from a woman between 18 and 29 years old in good health.

This clonotype was counted between two and nine times. The CDR3 bases are TGCAGTGCGAAGCAGCGGGAACGCAATGAGCAGTACTTC. Protein product: CSAKQRERNEQYF. This chain joins TRBV20-1 and TRBJ2-7; 7 bases are shared with TRBD2. The trim removed 6 bases at V and 7 bases at J, leaving 12 bases unmatched. CDR1 DFQATT and CDR2 SNEGSKA come from the germline V gene (reference sequence). CDR3 length: 13 amino acids.

This clonotype came up a few times. This chain uses TRBV5-1 with TRBJ1-2, with a tentative D call TRBD1 (6 bases). V was cut by 4 bases and J by 6 bases, with 22 bases left in between. CDR3 size: 16 residues. Germline V lookup: CDR1 SGHRS, CDR2 YFSETQ. The CDR3 sequence: CASSQSPPGALDGYTF. CDR3 in DNA: TGCGCCAGCAGCCAATCGCCCCCAGGGGCCTTGGATGGCTACACCTTC.

In its sample, this clonotype was seen once. The chain links TRBV12-3 or TRBV12-4 to TRBJ2-5; maybe TRBD2 (6 bases). V was cut by 6 bases and J by 11 bases, with 13 bases left in between. This CDR3 comprises 11 residues. The DNA for the CDR3 is TGTGCCAGCAGCCACGGGGGAGGACAGTACTTC. It yields the protein CASSHGGGQYF.

This clonotype appeared a few times. The gene calls are TRBV3-1 and TRBJ2-5, with D possibly being TRBD2 (7 bases). With 6 bases removed from V and 4 bases from J, the gap between germline ends came to 12 bases. The CDR3 consists of 13 residues. Germline assignment: CDR1 LGHDT and CDR2 YNNKEL (reference sequence). CDR3 nucleotides: TGTGCCAGCAGTCAGGGGAGGGGAGAGACCCAGTACTTC. Protein: CASSQGRGETQYF.

This sequence joins TRBV5-6 and TRBJ1-5; TRBD1 might be the D (6 bases). The V gene's germline CDR1 is SGHDT and CDR2 YYEEEE. With 1 base removed from V and 5 bases from J, the gap between germline ends came to 10 bases. The CDR3 contains 14 residues. The CDR3 DNA reads as TGTGCCAGCAGCTTGAAAGGGGGTTATCAGCCCCAGCATTTT. Its translation is CASSLKGGYQPQHF.

The chain has TRBV20-1 and TRBJ2-1; TRBD1 matches at 8 bases. CDR3 size: 14 residues. Unmatched junction bases numbered 9, after V lost 5 bases and J lost 6 bases. Germline CDR1 DFQATT, CDR2 SNEGSKA (reference sequence). The CDR3 DNA sequence: TGCAGTGCTGGGAGCCCAGGGGGCGGCAATGAGCAGTTCTTC. It is translated as CSAGSPGGGNEQFF.

This clonotype was counted a few times. The genes are TRBV21-1 and TRBJ2-5. TRBV21-1 represents a pseudogene. CDR3 length: 15 residues. CDR3 amino acids: CASSKALRDQETQYF. CDR3 coding DNA: TGTGCCAGCAGCAAAGCTCTGAGGGACCAAGAGACCCAGTACTTC.

Comments on this clonotype: The junction differs from germline at one of its ends, possibly a read error. The V call is TRBV7-2, the J call TRBJ2-5; no clear D. This CDR3 contains 13 residues. Germline lookup yields CDR1 SGHTA and CDR2 FQGNSA. In DNA, the CDR3 is TGCGCCAGCAGCCCCACCGCTGGGCAGCGTCTGTACTTC. Translated: CASSPTAGQRLYF.

The rearrangement uses TRBV11-3 and TRBJ2-5; TRBD1 agrees at 9 bases. The CDR3 runs 15 residues. V lost 4 bases, J lost 2 bases, and 5 bases stayed unmatched. The germline CDR1 and CDR2 sequences are SGHNT and YENEEA. The chain's CDR3 is CASSSGTGKQETQYF. The CDR3 DNA reads TGTGCCAGCAGCTCAGGGACAGGGAAACAAGAGACCCAGTACTTC.

The chain combines TRBV11-2 with TRBJ2-5; the match to TRBD2 covers 14 bases. V gave up 4 bases and J gave up 2 bases; unmatched junction bases: 6. Looked up from germline, CDR1 is SGHAT and CDR2 is FQNNGV. This CDR3 region has 17 residues. The CDR3 bases are TGTGCCAGCAGCTCGGGACTAGCGGGGGCCCTTCAAGAGACCCAGTACTTC. Its translation: CASSSGLAGALQETQYF.

This clonotype was found a few times. The DNA of the CDR3 is TGCGCCAGCAGCTCCCGACAGGGGGGTGGGAACACTGAAGCTTTCTTT. Amino acid sequence: CASSSRQGGGNTEAFF. This chain uses TRBV5-1 with TRBJ1-1, with 9 nucleotides matching TRBD1. J was trimmed by 1 base and V by 3 bases; bases with no gene match: 7. Germline-derived CDR1 and CDR2 are SGHRS and YFSETQ. This CDR3 is 16 amino acids long.

The chain carries TRBV10-3 and TRBJ2-1, with 8 bases aligning to TRBD2. CDR3 length equals 15 residues. V was pared by 1 base and J by 3 bases, with 2 bases of the junction left unmatched. Germline lookup yields CDR1 ENHRY and CDR2 SYGVKD. The CDR3 bases are TGTGCCATCAGTGAGTTACTAGCGGACTACAATGAGCAGTTCTTC. Its translation: CAISELLADYNEQFF.

As concerns this clonotype: A clone one base away is much larger, so this may be a read error. CDR3 amino acids: CSVETRLSGKQYF. The CDR3 DNA follows: TGCAGCGTTGAAACACGCTTGAGTGGCAAGCAGTACTTC. The rearrangement links TRBV29-1 to TRBJ2-7; no clear D gene. The germline V gene encodes CDR1 SQVTM and CDR2 ANQGSEA. Trimming removed 2 bases from V and 8 bases from J, with 16 bases in between. CDR3 length equals 13 residues.

In regard to this clonotype: At one end, the junction sequence differs from germline, possibly due to a read error. This sequence joins TRBV20-1 and TRBJ2-7, with 10 bases identical to TRBD2. The CDR3 sequence is 16 residues long. CDR1 DFQATT and CDR2 SNEGSKA come from the germline V gene (reference sequence). For the CDR3, the DNA is TGCAGTACTAGAGATTCTGGAGGACTAGCGGCCTACGAGCAGTACTTC. Its translation: CSTRDSGGLAAYEQYF.

The chain joins TRBV30 to TRBJ2-6; the D is unclear. V was pared by 4 bases and J by 0 bases, with 4 bases between. The CDR3 has 13 residues. Looked up from germline, CDR1 is GTSNPN and CDR2 is SVGIG (reference sequence). The CDR3 nucleotides are TGTGCCTGGACCATCTCTGGGGCCAACGTCCTGACTTTC. Its translation is CAWTISGANVLTF.

This clonotype was detected once. V and J are TRBV4-1 and TRBJ2-5; maybe TRBD2 (6 bases). Judging by the DNA end, TRBJ2-7 fits better; the J call may be wrong. The CDR3 spans 18 residues. Germline CDR1 MGHRA, CDR2 YSYEKL. Here the CDR3 reads CASSQKTYGTVAGYEQYF. CDR3 DNA: TGCGCCAGCAGCCAAAAAACCTATGGGACTGTTGCGGGCTACGAGCAGTACTTC.

A few counts support this clonotype. The gene calls are TRBV7-2 and TRBJ2-3; the match to TRBD2 covers 12 bases. The CDR3 is 15 residues long. Germline V gene lookup returns CDR1 SGHTA and CDR2 FQGNSA. The junction had 6 bases not matched to a gene; V was cut back by 4 bases and J by 7 bases. The CDR3 here is CASSSILAGGNTQYF. CDR3 DNA sequence: TGTGCCAGCAGCTCCATACTAGCGGGGGGAAATACGCAGTATTTT.

V is TRBV7-9 and J is TRBJ2-5, with D uncertain. Germline V CDR1 and CDR2: SEHNR, FQNEAQ (reference sequence). This CDR3 spans 15 amino acids. The V end lost 6 bases, the J end lost 5 bases, and 19 bases lay between the germline ends. The CDR3 region has the DNA TGTGCCAGCAGACCAAACCTCAATCCCCCGGAGACCCAGTACTTC. Amino acid sequence: CASRPNLNPPETQYF. Drawing the rest from reference TRBV7-9 and TRBJ2-5, the complete variable domain is DTGVSQNPRHKITKRGQNVTFRCDPISEHNRLYWYRQTLGQGPEFLTYFQNEAQLEKSRLLSDRFSAERPKGSFSTLEIQRTEQGDSAMYLCASRPNLNPPETQYFGPGTRLLVL.

This chain connects TRBV20-1 to TRBJ2-1; D is perhaps TRBD2 (5 bases). CDR1 and CDR2 from the germline V gene are DFQATT and SNEGSKA (reference sequence). This CDR3 has 12 residues. Trimming cost V 0 bases and J 15 bases, with 15 bases left between them. The CDR3: CSARDPASSTFF. Written as DNA, the CDR3 is TGCAGTGCTAGAGATCCGGCTAGCAGTACGTTCTTC.

This clonotype has just a few counts. J is TRBJ2-7 and V is TRBV7-9, with 9 positions matching TRBD1. Germline trimming cut 1 base from V and 6 bases from J; bases unmatched to any gene: 7. The CDR3 has 15 amino acids. Germline V CDR1 and CDR2: SEHNR, FQNEAQ (reference sequence). CDR3 loop: CASSLVPDRGTEQYF. In nucleotides, the CDR3 is TGTGCCAGCAGCTTAGTACCGGACAGGGGTACCGAGCAGTACTTC.

The chain links TRBV20-1 to TRBJ2-7; 7 nucleotides line up with TRBD2. V lost 2 bases to trimming and J lost 1 base; unmatched junction nucleotides: 5. Germline lookup yields CDR1 DFQATT and CDR2 SNEGSKA (reference sequence). This CDR3 contains 14 residues. The CDR3 nucleotides read TGCAGTGCTAGACCCAGCGGGAAGTCCTACGAGCAGTACTTC. It encodes CSARPSGKSYEQYF.

The chain links TRBV7-9 to TRBJ2-2, with TRBD1 matching over 7 bases. Germline values: CDR1 SEHNR, CDR2 FQNEAQ (reference sequence). The CDR3 runs 16 residues. J gave up 2 bases and V 3 bases, and 6 bases lay outside the gene matches. CDR3 DNA sequence: TGTGCCAGCAGCTTGGCCGGGACAGAAAACACCGGGGAGCTGTTTTTT. It specifies CASSLAGTENTGELFF.